Given below is one TCR beta chain in context. The target antigen is unknown. Produced via immunoSEQ multiplex PCR; TCRdb's table is partial and in-frame only. The sample lists some 980,000 clones; over 60% were seen once. These data are taken from a study of shared clonotypes between healthy human individuals. V was cut by 3 bases and J by 3 bases, with 6 bases left in between. The V gene's germline CDR1 is SQVTM and CDR2 ANQGSEA. The CDR3 length is 11 residues. Broader study findings: Blood alone was sampled, and tissue repertoires likely differ. Inspection by rarefaction showed sorted-subset sequencing to be incomplete despite large depth.

The sequenced sample consisted of memory CD4+ T cells sorted from blood. As to subset: CD45RA-negative fraction. The rearrangement uses TRBV29-1 and TRBJ2-7; the D is unclear. This clonotype was obtained from a man younger than 35 in good health. The CDR3 region has the DNA TGCAGCGTTGACTATCTCTACGAGCAGTACTTC. As protein: CSVDYLYEQYF.